This TCR beta chain was identified during a study of cytomegalovirus exposure and HLA in healthy donors. In nominal health when sampled, donors likely had unrecorded immune exposures nonetheless. Primers included in the PCR were 60 Vbeta and 13 Jbeta primers. Generated by immunoSEQ multiplex PCR, the TCRdb table keeps only in-frame clones and is missing some. The sample yields around 180,000 clones, around 86% seen once. The CDR3 length is 13 residues. Germline CDR1 is LGHNA and CDR2 is YSLEER. The germline V and J ends were trimmed by 4 bases and 2 bases, with 8 bases remaining between them. In this sample, this clone turned up a few times.

Sequences were obtained from PBMCs. The chain links TRBV4-3 to TRBJ2-5, with D perhaps matching TRBD1 (6 bases). The sequence was collected from a young woman in good health and CMV-seronegative. The CDR3 bases are TGCGCCAGCAGCCGCGGACAGCAAGAGACCCAGTACTTC. Translating it yields CASSRGQQETQYF.